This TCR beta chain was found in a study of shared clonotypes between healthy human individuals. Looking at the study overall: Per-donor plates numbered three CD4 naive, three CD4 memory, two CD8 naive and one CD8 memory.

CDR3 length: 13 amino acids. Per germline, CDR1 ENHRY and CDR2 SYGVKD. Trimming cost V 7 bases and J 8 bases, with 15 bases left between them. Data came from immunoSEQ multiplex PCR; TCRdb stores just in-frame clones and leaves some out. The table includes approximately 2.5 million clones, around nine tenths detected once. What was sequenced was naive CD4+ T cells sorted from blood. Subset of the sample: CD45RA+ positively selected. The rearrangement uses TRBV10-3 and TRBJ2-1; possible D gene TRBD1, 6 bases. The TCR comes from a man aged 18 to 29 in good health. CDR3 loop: CAITPGVSDEQFF. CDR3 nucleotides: TGTGCCATCACCCCAGGGGTTTCGGATGAGCAGTTCTTC.